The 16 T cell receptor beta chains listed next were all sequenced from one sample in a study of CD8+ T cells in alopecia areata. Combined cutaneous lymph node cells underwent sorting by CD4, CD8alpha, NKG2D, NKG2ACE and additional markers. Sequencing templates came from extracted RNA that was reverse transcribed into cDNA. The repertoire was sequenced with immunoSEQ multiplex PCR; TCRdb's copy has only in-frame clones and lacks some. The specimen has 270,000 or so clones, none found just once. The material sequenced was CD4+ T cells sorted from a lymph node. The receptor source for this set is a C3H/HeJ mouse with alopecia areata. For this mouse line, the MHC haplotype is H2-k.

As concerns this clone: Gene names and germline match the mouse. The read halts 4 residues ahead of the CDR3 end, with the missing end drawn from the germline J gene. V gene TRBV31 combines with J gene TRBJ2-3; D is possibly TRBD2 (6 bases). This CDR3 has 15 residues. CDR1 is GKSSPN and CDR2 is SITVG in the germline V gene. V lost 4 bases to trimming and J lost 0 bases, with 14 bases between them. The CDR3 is CAWTRDFSSAETLYF. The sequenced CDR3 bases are TGTGCCTGGACCCGGGACTTTTCTAGTGCAGAA.

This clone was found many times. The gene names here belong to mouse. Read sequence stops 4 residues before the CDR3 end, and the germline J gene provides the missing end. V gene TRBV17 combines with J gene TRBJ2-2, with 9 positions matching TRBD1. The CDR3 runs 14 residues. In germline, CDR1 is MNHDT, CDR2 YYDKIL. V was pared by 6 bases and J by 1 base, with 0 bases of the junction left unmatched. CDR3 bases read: TGTGCTAGCAGGGACAGGGGAAACACCGGG. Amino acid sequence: CASRDRGNTG. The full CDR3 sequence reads CASRDRGNTGQLYF.

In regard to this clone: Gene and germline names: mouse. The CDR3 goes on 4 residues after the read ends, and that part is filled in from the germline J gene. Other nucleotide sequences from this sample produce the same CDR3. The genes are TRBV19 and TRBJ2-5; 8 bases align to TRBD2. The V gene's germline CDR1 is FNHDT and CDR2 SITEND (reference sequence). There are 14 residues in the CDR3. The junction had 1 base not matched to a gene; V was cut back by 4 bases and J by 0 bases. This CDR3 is CASSRLGNQDTQYF. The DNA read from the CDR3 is TGTGCCAGCAGTCGACTGGGGAACCAAGAC.

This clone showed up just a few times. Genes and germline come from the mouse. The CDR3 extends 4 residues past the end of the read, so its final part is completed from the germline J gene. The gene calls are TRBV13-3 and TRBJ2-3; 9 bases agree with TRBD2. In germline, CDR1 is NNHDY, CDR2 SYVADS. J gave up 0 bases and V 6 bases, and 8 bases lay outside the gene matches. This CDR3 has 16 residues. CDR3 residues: CASKTGTGSSAETLYF. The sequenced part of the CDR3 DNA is TGTGCCAGCAAAACCGGGACTGGGTCTAGTGCAGAA.

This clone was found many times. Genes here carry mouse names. The CDR3 is CTCSADGGDYAEQFF. CDR3 bases read: TGCACCTGCAGTGCAGATGGGGGGGACTATGCT. The rearrangement uses TRBV1 and TRBJ2-1; 8 bases are shared with TRBD2. The CDR3 end is not reached by the read, which stops 4 residues before it; the germline J gene fills it in. Trimming took 0 bases from V and 2 from J; bases not matched to a gene: 0. The CDR3 is 15 residues long. Germline V CDR1 and CDR2: NSQYPW, LRSPGD (reference sequence).

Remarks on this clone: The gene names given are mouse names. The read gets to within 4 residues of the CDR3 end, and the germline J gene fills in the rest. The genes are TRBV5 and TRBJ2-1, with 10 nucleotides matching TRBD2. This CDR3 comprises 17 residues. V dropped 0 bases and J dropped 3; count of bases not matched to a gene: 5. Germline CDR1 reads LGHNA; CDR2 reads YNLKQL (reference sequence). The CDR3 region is CASSQDWGGAIYAEQFF. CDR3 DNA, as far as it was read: TGTGCCAGCAGCCAAGACTGGGGGGGCGCGATCTATGCT.

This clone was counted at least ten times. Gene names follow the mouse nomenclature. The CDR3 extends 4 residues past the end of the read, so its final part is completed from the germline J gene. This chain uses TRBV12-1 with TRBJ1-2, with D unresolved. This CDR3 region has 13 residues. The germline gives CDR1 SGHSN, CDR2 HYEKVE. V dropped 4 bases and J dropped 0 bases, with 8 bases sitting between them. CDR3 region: CASSATTNSDYTF. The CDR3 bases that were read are TGTGCCAGCTCCGCAACAACAAACTCC. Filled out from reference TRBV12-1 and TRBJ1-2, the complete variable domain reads DSGVVQSPRHIIKEKGGRSVLTCIPISGHSNVVWYQQTLGKELKFLIQHYEKVERDKGFLPSRFSVQQFDDYHSEMNMSALELEDSAMYFCASSATTNSDYTFGSGTRLLVI.

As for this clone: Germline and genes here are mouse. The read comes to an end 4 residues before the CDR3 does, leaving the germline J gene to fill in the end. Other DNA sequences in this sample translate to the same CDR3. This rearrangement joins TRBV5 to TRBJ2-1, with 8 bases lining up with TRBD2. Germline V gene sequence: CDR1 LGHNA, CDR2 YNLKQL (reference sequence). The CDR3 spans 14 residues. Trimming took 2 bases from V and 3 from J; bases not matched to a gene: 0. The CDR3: CASSQWGGYAEQFF. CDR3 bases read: TGTGCCAGCAGCCAATGGGGGGGCTATGCT.

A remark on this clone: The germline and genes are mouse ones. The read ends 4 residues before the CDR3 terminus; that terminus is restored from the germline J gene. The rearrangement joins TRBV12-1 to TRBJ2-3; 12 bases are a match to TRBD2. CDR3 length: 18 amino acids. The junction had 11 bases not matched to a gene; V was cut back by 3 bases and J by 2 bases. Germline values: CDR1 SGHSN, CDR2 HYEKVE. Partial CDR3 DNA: TGTGCCAGCTCTGATCGCCCGGGACTGGGGGGCCATGCAGAA. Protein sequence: CASSDRPGLGGHAE. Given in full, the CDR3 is CASSDRPGLGGHAETLYF.

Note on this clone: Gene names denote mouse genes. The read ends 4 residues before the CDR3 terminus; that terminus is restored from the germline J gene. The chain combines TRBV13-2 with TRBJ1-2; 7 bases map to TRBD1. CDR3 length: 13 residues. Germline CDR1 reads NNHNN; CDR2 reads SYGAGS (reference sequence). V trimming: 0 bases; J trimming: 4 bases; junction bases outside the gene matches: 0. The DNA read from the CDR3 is TGTGCCAGCGGTGATGACAGGGGCTCC. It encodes CASGDDRGS. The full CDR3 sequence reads CASGDDRGSDYTF.

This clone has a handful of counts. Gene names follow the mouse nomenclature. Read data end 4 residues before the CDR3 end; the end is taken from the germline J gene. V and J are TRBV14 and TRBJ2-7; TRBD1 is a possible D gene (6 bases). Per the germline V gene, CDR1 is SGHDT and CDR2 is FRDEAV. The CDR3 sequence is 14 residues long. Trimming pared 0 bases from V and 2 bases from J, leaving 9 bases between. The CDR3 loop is CASSFSGQTYEQYF. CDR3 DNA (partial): TGTGCCAGCAGTTTCTCGGGACAAACCTAT. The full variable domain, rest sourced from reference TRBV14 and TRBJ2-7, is EAGVTQSPRYAVLQEGQAVSFWCDPISGHDTLYWYQQPRDQGPQLLVYFRDEAVIDNSQLPSDRFSAVRPKGTNSTLKIQSAKQGDTATYLCASSFSGQTYEQYFGPGTRLTVL.

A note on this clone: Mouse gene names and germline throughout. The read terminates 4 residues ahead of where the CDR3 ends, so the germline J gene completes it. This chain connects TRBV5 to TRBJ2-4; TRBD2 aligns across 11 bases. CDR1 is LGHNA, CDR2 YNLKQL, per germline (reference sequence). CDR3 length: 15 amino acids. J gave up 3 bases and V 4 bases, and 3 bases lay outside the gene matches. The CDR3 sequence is CASSRRDWGQNTLYF. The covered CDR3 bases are TGTGCCAGCAGCCGGCGGGACTGGGGGCAAAAC.

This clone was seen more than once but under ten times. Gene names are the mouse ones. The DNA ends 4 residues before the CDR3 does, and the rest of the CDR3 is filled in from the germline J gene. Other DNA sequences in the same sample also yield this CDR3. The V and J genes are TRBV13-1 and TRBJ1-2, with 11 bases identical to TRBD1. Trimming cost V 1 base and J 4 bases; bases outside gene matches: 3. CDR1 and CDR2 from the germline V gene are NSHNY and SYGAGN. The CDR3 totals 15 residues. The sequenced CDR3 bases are TGTGCCAGCAGTGATCGGGACAGGGGGAGCTCC. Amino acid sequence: CASSDRDRGSS. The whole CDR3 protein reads CASSDRDRGSSDYTF.

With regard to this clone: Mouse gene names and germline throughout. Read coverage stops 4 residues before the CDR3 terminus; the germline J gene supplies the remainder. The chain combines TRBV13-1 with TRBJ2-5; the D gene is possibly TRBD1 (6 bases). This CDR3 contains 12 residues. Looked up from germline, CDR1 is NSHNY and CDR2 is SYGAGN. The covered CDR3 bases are TGTGCCAGCAAAAAAGGGGGAGAC. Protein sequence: CASKKGGD. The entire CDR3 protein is CASKKGGDTQYF.

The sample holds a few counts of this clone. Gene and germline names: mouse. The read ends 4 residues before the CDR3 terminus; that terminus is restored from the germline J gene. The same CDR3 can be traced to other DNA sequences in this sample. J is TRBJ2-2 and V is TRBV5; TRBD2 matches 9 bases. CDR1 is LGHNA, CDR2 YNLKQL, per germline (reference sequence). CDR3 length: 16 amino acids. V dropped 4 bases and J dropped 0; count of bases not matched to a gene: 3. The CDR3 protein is CASSPTGGANTGQLYF. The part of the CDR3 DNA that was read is TGTGCCAGCAGCCCGACTGGGGGAGCAAACACCGGG.

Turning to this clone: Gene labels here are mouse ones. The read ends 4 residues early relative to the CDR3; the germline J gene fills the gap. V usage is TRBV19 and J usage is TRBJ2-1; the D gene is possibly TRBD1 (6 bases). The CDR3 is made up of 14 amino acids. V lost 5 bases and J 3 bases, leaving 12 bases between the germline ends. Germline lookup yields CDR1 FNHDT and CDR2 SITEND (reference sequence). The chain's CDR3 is CASRFQGSYAEQFF. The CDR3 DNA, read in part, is TGTGCCAGCAGATTCCAGGGGTCCTATGCT.